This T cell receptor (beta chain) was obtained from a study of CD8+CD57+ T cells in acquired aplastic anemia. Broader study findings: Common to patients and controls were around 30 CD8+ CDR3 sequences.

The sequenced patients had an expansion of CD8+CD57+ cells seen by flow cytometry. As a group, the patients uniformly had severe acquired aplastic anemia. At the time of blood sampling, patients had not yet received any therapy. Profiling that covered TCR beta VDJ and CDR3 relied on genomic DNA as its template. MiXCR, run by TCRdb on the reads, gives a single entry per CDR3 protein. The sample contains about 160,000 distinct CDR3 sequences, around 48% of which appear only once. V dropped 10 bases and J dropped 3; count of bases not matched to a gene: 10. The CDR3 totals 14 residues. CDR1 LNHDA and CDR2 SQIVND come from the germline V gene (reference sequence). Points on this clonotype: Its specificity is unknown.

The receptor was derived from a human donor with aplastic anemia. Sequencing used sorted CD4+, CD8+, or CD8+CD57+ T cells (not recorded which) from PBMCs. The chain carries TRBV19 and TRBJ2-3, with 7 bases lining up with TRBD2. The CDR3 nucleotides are TGTGCCACGCGAGAAGCGGGGATAACAGATACGCAGTATTTT. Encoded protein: CATREAGITDTQYF.